This T cell receptor beta chain comes out of a study of blood T cell repertoires in COVID-19. Turning to the study itself: Spain, Italy and the United States supplied samples that represented acute and convalescent COVID-19. PBMCs, B-cell-depleted T cells, or T cells provided the cDNA or gDNA that made up the material.

Ages ranged from about 18 to 89 years, with residence in 24 US areas. Authors' data handling: From reference gene primer amplification, estimates of nucleated cell counts were derived. Clones were read by immunoSEQ multiplex PCR, and TCRdb kept only the in-frame ones, dropping some. V and J calls and clone size follow that table, whereas D and trimming were derived from the DNA. The data hold 200,000 or so clones, with 80% observed a single time. This TCR came from a woman in her thirties or forties with acute COVID-19. Sequencing used PBMCs or T cells enriched from blood (not recorded which).

The CDR3 loop reads CASSTGTSGALKGETQYF. CDR3 nucleotides: TGTGCCAGCAGCACGGGGACTAGCGGGGCACTAAAGGGAGAGACCCAGTACTTC. The V gene is TRBV11-2, the J gene TRBJ2-5, with 13 nucleotides matching TRBD2. The CDR3 sequence is 18 residues long. J gave up 4 bases and V 5 bases, and 13 bases lay outside the gene matches. The germline V gene has CDR1 SGHAT and CDR2 FQNNGV.